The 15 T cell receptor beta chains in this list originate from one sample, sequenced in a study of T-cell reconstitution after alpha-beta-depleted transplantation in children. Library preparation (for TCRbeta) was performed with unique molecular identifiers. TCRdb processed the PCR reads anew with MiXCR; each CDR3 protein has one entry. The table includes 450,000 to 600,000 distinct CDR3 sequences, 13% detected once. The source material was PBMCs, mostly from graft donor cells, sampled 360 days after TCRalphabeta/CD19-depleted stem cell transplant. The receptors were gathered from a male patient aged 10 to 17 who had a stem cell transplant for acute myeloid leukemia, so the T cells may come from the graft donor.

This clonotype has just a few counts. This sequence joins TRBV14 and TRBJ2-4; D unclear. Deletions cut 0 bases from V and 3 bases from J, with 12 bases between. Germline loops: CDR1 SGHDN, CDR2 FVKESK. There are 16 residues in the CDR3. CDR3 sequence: CASSQESYNDKNIQYF. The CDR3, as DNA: TGTGCCAGCAGCCAAGAGAGCTACAATGACAAAAACATTCAGTACTTC. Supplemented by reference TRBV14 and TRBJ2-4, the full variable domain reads EAGVTQFPSHSVIEKGQTVTLRCDPISGHDNLYWYRRVMGKEIKFLLHFVKESKQDESGMPNNRFLAERTGGTYSTLKVQPAELEDSGVYFCASSQESYNDKNIQYFGAGTRLSVL.

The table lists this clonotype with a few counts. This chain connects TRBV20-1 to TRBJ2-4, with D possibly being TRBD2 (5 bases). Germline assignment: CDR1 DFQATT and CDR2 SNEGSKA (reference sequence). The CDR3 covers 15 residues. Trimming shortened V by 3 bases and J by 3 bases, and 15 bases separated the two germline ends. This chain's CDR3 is CSARRVTRDKNIQYF. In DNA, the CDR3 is TGCAGTGCTAGGAGGGTAACTAGGGACAAAAACATTCAGTACTTC.

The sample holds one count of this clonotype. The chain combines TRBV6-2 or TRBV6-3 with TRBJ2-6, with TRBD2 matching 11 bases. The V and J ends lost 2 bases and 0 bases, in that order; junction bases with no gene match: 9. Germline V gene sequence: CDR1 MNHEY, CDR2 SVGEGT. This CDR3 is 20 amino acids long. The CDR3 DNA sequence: TGTGCCAGCAGTTACCTGCGACTAGCGGGACTTTTCTCTGGGGCCAACGTCCTGACTTTC. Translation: CASSYLRLAGLFSGANVLTF.

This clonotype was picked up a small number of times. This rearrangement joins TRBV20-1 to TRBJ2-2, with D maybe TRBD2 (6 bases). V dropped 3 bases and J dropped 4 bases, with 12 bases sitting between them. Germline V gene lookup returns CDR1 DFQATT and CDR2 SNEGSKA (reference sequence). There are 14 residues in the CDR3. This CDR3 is CSASGDFRTGELFF. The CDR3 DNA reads TGCAGTGCTAGCGGGGACTTTCGCACCGGGGAGCTGTTTTTT.

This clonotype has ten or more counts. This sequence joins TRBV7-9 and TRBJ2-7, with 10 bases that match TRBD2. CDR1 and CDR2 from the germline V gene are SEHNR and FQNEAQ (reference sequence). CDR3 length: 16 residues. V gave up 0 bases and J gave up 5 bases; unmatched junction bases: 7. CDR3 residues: CASSLALLAGEDEQYF. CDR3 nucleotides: TGTGCCAGCAGCTTAGCGCTTCTAGCGGGAGAGGACGAGCAGTACTTC.

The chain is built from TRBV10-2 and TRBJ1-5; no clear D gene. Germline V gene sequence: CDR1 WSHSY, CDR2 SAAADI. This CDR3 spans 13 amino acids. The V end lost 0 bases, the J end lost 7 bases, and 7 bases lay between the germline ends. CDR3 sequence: CASSESATQPQHF. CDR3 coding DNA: TGCGCCAGCAGTGAGTCGGCAACGCAGCCCCAGCATTTT.

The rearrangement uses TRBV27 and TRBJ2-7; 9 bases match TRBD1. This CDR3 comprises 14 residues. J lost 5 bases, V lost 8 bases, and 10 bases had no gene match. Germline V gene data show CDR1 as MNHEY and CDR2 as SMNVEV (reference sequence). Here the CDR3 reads CASFPGTGRHEQYF. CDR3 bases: TGTGCCAGCTTCCCCGGGACAGGGCGCCACGAGCAGTACTTC.

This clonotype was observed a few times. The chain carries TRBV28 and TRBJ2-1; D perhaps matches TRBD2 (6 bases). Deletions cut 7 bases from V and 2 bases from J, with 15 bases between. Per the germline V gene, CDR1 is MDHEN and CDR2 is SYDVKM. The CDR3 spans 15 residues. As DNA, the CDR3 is TGTGCCAGCAAACCCCAGCGGGCGCCCTACAATGAGCAGTTCTTC. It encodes CASKPQRAPYNEQFF.

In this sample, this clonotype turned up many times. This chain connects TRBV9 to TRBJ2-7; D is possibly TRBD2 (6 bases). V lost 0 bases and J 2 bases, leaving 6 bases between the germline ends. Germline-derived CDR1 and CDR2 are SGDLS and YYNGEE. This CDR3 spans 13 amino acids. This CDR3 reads CASSVGLAYEQYF. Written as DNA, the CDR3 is TGTGCCAGCAGCGTAGGACTAGCCTACGAGCAGTACTTC. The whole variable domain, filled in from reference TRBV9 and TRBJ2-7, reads DSGVTQTPKHLITATGQRVTLRCSPRSGDLSVYWYQQSLDQGLQFLIQYYNGEERAKGNILERFSAQQFPDLHSELNLSSLELGDSALYFCASSVGLAYEQYFGPGTRLTVT.

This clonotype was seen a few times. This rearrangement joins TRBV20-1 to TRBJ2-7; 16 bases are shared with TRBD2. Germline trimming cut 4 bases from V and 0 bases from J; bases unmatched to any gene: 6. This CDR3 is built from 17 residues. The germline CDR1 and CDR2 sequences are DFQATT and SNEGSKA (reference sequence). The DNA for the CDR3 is TGCAGTGCTACGGGACTAGCGGGAGGGTTGGTCTCCTACGAGCAGTACTTC. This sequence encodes CSATGLAGGLVSYEQYF.

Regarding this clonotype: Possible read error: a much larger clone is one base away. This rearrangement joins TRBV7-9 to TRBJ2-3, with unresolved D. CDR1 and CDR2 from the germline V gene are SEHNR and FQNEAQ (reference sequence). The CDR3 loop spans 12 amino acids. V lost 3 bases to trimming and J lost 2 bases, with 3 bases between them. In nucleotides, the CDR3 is TGTGCCAGCAGCTTTAACACAGATACGCAGTATTTT. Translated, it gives CASSFNTDTQYF.

The CDR3 nucleotides are TGTGCCAGCAGCCCGGGAGGGATGCGCGAAAAACTGTTTTTT. Translated, it gives CASSPGGMREKLFF. V is TRBV7-8 and J is TRBJ1-4; no reliable D call. This CDR3 is built from 14 residues. V was clipped by 5 bases and J by 8 bases, with 15 bases between them. From germline, CDR1 is SGHVS and CDR2 FQNEAQ. The full variable domain, rest sourced from reference TRBV7-8 and TRBJ1-4, is GAGVSQSPRYKVAKRGQDVALRCDPISGHVSLFWYQQALGQGPEFLTYFQNEAQLDKSGLPSDRFFAERPEGSVSTLKIQRTQQEDSAVYLCASSPGGMREKLFFGSGTQLSVL.

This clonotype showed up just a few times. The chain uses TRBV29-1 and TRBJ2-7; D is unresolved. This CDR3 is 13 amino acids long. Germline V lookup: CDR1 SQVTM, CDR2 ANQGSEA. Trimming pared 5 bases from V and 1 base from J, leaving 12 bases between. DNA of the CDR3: TGCAGCGTTCCCAAAGACGGTTCCTACGAGCAGTACTTC. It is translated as CSVPKDGSYEQYF.

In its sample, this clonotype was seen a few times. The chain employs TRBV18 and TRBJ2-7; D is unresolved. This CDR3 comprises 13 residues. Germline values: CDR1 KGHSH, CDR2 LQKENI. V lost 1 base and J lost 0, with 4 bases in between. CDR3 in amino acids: CASSPQDSYEQYF. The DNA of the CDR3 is TGTGCCAGCTCACCACAGGACTCCTACGAGCAGTACTTC.

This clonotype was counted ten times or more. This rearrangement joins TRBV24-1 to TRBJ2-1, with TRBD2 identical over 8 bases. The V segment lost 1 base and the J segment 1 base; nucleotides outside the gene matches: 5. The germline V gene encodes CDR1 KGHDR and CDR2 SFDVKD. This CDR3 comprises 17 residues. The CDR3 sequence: CATSDFHSGRSYNEQFF. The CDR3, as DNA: TGTGCCACCAGTGATTTTCACAGCGGGAGATCCTACAATGAGCAGTTCTTC.